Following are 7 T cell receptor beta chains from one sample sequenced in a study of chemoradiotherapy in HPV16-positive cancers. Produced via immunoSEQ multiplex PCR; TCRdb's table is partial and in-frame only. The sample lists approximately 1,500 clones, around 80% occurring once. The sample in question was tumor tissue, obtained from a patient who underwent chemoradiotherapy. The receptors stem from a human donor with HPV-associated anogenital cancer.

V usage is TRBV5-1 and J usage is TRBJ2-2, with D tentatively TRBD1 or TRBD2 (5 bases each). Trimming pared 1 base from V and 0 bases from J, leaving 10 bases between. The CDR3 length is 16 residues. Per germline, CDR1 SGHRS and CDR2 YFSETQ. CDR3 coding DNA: TGCGCCAGCAGCTTGTCCGGGACGGCGAACACCGGGGAGCTGTTTTTT. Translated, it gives CASSLSGTANTGELFF.

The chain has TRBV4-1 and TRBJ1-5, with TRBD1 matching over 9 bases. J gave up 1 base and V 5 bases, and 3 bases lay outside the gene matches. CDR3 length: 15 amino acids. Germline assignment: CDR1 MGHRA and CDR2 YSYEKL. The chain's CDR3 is CASSIGQGSNQPQHF. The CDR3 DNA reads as TGCGCCAGCAGCATAGGACAGGGGAGCAATCAGCCCCAGCATTTT.

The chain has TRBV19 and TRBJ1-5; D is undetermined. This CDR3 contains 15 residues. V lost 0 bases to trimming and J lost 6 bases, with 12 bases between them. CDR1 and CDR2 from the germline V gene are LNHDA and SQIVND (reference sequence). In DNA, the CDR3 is TGTGCCAGTAGTATAGATAAAGGGTCAGGTCAGCCCCAGCATTTT. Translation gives CASSIDKGSGQPQHF.

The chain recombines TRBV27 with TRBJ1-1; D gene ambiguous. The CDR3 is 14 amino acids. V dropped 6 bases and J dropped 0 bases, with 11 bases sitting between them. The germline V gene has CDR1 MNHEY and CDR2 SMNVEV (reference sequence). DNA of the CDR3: TGTGCCAGCAGCCGACCCGGTTTGAACACTGAAGCTTTCTTT. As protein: CASSRPGLNTEAFF.

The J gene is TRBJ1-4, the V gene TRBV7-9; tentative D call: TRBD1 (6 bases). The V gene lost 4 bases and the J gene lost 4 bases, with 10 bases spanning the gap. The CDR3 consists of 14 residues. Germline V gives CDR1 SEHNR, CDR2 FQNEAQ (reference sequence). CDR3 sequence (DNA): TGTGCCAGCAGCTCGGGACATGGTAATGAAAAACTGTTTTTT. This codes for CASSSGHGNEKLFF.

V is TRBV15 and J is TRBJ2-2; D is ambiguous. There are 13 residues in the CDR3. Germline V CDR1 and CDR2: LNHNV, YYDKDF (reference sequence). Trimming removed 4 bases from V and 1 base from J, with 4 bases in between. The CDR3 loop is CATSKGNTGELFF. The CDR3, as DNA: TGTGCCACCAGCAAAGGGAACACCGGGGAGCTGTTTTTT.

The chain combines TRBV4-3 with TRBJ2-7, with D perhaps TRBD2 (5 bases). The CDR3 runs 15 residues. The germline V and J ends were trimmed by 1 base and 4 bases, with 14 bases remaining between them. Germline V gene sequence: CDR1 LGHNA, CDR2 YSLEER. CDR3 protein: CASSQVFAPGYEQYF. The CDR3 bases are TGCGCCAGCAGCCAAGTTTTCGCTCCGGGGTACGAGCAGTACTTC.